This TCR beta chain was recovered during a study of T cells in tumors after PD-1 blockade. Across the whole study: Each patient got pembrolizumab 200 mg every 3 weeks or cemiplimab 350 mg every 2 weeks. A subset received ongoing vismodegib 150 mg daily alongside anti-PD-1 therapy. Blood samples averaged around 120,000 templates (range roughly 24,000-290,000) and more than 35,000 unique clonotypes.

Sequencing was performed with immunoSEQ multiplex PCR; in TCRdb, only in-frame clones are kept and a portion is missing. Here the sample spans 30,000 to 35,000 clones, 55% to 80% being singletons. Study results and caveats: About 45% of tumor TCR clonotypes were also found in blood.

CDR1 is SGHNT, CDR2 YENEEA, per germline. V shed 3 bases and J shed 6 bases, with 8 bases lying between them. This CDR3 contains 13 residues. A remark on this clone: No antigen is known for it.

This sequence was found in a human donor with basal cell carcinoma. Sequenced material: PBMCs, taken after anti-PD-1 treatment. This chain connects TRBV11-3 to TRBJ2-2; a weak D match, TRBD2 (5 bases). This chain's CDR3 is CASSLGGPGELFF. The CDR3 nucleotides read TGTGCCAGCAGCTTGGGCGGGCCCGGGGAGCTGTTTTTT.